These T cell receptor beta chains were read from a single sample in a study of cytomegalovirus exposure and HLA in healthy donors. The assay was immunoSEQ multiplex PCR, and TCRdb's table has in-frame clones only and misses some. The sample holds fewer than 150,000 clones, about 80% seen once. The source material was PBMCs. The receptors come from a man aged 18 to 29 in good health and CMV-seronegative. Both conserved end residues are trimmed from each CDR3. The D gene is left open where the match is weak. Part of the rows lack a size; the others show once, few, many or a class for expanded clones.

D | J | size | V | CDR3
TRBD1 | TRBJ2-2 | . | TRBV30 | AWTSGLGQGTGELF
. | TRBJ1-2 | once | TRBV6-5 | ASRPRGGDYGYT
. | TRBJ1-1 | few | TRBV30 | AWSVLMNTEAF
TRBD2 | TRBJ2-1 | . | TRBV10-3 | AISGSGGANEQF
TRBD2 | TRBJ2-7 | . | TRBV7-8 | ASSFRTRLMTYEQY
TRBD2 | TRBJ2-3 | few | TRBV6-4 | ASSSGGATDTQY
TRBD2 | TRBJ2-4 | . | TRBV5-1 | ASSSQPFSGGTSGSLAKNIQY
. | TRBJ1-5 | . | TRBV28 | ASTHSYNQPQH
TRBD2 | TRBJ2-3 | . | TRBV6-1 | ASSETKRRWVKASGSTDTQY
. | TRBJ2-7 | . | TRBV6-5 | ASRRSRESPYEQY
. | TRBJ2-7 | few | TRBV27 | ASSLGQGGYEQY
. | TRBJ1-1 | few | TRBV28 | ASTEDTLTEAF
TRBD2 | TRBJ2-7 | . | TRBV5-1 | ASSDLGLAGVGWSGIWQY
TRBD2 | TRBJ2-1 | . | TRBV28 | ASSPTPGAGVYNEQF
TRBD1 | TRBJ1-1 | . | TRBV6-5 | ASSYLQGARDTEAF
. | TRBJ1-1 | . | TRBV6-1 | ASSIGQLQNTEAF
TRBD1 | TRBJ2-6 | . | TRBV5-1 | ASSLDLTGEGGANVLT
TRBD1 | TRBJ2-4 | . | TRBV6-1 | ASSLLRDSKNIQY
. | TRBJ1-5 | . | TRBV28 | ASSFIPPGRVGPQH
TRBD1 | TRBJ2-7 | few | TRBV9 | ASSGTGTGLSEQY
TRBD1 | TRBJ1-4 | . | TRBV30 | AWSSPRGQGKKLF
TRBD2 | TRBJ2-3 | . | TRBV4-1 | ASSRRGTSGRTSTDTQY
TRBD2 | TRBJ2-4 | . | TRBV27 | ASRAGGAIGKNIQY
. | TRBJ2-7 | . | TRBV4-1 | ASSQDIYYEQY
TRBD1 | TRBJ1-4 | . | TRBV19 | ASSTPRQGATNEKLF
TRBD2 | TRBJ2-7 | . | TRBV27 | ASSYTSASSYEQY
TRBD1 | TRBJ1-1 | few | TRBV7-9 | ASSEQGAGTEAF
. | TRBJ2-7 | . | TRBV2 | ASKGETVPYEQY
. | TRBJ2-2 | . | TRBV7-9 | ASSPPGDTGELF
. | TRBJ2-7 | . | TRBV13 | ASSLGLQGGEQY
. | TRBJ2-1 | . | TRBV11-2 | ASSLLYRGGNEQF
. | TRBJ2-7 | . | TRBV10-1 | ASSESLVAYEQY
. | TRBJ1-1 | . | TRBV28 | ASSLWDRSNTEAF
TRBD2 | TRBJ2-2 | . | TRBV15 | ATSSGLATNTGELF
TRBD2 | TRBJ2-3 | . | TRBV27 | ASSLLAGGNTQY
. | . | . | TRBV6-1 | ASSDRGRDEQY
. | TRBJ2-7 | . | TRBV10-3 | AISDRAYEQY
. | TRBJ2-3 | . | TRBV11-2 | ASSSLRLTGRTDTQY
TRBD2 | TRBJ2-1 | . | TRBV7-3 | ASSLLAGGPYEQF
TRBD1 | TRBJ2-3 | . | TRBV7-2 | ASSKRTGYTDTQY
TRBD2 | TRBJ2-5 | . | TRBV9 | ASSVGTSGGTPSQETQY
TRBD1 | TRBJ1-3 | . | TRBV4-2 | ASSHTPRDRVYGNTIY
TRBD2 | TRBJ2-7 | . | TRBV27 | ASSLGWAGVHEQY
TRBD1 | TRBJ2-2 | . | TRBV28 | ASSPPLGQGPDYNTGELF
. | TRBJ1-4 | . | TRBV7-9 | ASSLGAGLLQATNEKLF
. | TRBJ1-4 | . | TRBV25-1 | ASSGWTAEGEKLF
. | TRBJ1-6 | . | TRBV11-3 | ASSSGGTNSPLH
. | TRBJ1-2 | . | TRBV19 | ASSRGGNYGYT
. | TRBJ1-1 | . | TRBV30 | ALTGITSPEAF